This T cell receptor (beta chain) came from a study of identical twins. MiXCR, run by TCRdb on the 5' RACE reads, gives a single entry per CDR3 protein. The top ten hold less than 12% of the sample, which has about 240,000 distinct CDR3 sequences, roughly 10% seen once. Sequencing input: memory T cells sorted from blood. This receptor was obtained from a man aged 45-65 years in good health.

Written as DNA, the CDR3 is TGCGCCAGCAGCCAAGGACAGACATCAGATACGCAGTATTTT. Translation: CASSQGQTSDTQYF. This chain joins TRBV4-3 and TRBJ2-3, with a possible D match to TRBD1 (5 bases). The length of the CDR3 is 14 residues. Trimming left V 1 base short and J 4 bases short, with 9 bases between. Germline-derived CDR1 and CDR2 are LGHNA and YSLEER.